This T cell receptor beta chain was found in a study of blood T cell repertoires in COVID-19 (TCRdb year 2020). For the wider study: Collaborator samples came from the United States, Italy and Spain and covered acute and convalescent phases of COVID-19. HLA class I and class II types, where available, came from metadata supplied by the sample provider rather than from assay-based typing. Nearly every sample came with metadata listing a de-identified subject ID, COVID-19 status, age in years and sex. The prospective study material was composed of cDNA or gDNA derived from T cells, B-cell-depleted T cells, or PBMCs. The dataset comprised deeply sampled blood TCRbeta repertoires from subjects exposed to, actively infected with, or recovered from COVID-19. The repertoires were released in a freely available public database intended as a resource for research on the immune response to SARS-CoV-2. Samples came from the ongoing ImmuneRACE study (first 160 participants) plus 1,254 subjects from 6 global collaborators.

On this clone itself: It lacks a known antigen. Base qualities are not at hand, and no much larger clone is one base apart.

TCRbeta CDR3 regions were amplified from genomic DNA by means of the immunoSEQ Assay, a bias-controlled multiplex PCR. In the source study's methods: The number of nucleated cells in each sample was estimated by amplification of reference gene primers within the assay. To quantify the absolute abundance of each unique TCRbeta CDR3 rearrangement, sequence reads were collapsed and filtered. For each sample, productive Simpson clonality was calculated by taking the square root of Simpson's diversity index across productive rearrangements. TCRdb carries this immuneACCESS record with in-frame sequences only. Its versions omit some clonotypes, under half of them owing to an unresolved V gene in the studies checked, with the rest unexplained. The V and J calls and clone size come from that table; D and trimming were worked out from the DNA. This sample holds some 490,000 clones; about 88% were observed only once. The leading ten clones occupy roughly 8% of the sample.

Reading from cysteine to phenylalanine, the CDR3 counts 19 amino acids. This entry keeps only the CDR3 DNA: 57 bases, framed from base 1. V is cut back by 3 bases and J by 0 bases, with 12 bases in the junction unmatched. The germline V gene specifies MNHNS as CDR1 and SASEGT as CDR2. Participants in the prospective study were aged roughly 18 to 89 years, lived in some 24 United States geographic areas, and enrolled through a virtual design. In the prospective study, cohorts were assigned on the basis of participant-reported clinical history obtained from a screening survey and a study questionnaire. Recovered participants in ImmuneRACE Cohort 3 were defined by two consecutive negative NP/OP PCR tests, clearance by a healthcare professional, or resolution of symptoms. In the prospective study, mobile phlebotomists collected whole blood, serum and a nasopharyngeal or oropharyngeal swab from each participant. Participants in the prospective study had the option to provide additional blood draws and questionnaires over a roughly two-month period. Prospective study blood samples were shipped either frozen or at room temperature before DNA extraction.

Findings and caveats that apply to the study as a whole: Clinical and demographic metadata were provided uncurated, with the amount varying by source and participant.

The sequence was collected from a woman aged 55-69 years who had recovered from COVID-19. Material: PBMCs or T cells enriched from blood (not recorded which). The rearranged segments are TRBV6-1 and TRBJ2-4; 9 of the junction bases match TRBD2. The CDR3: CASSDDSTSGWLAKNIQYF. The bases read TGTGCCAGCAGTGACGATTCAACTAGCGGGTGGCTAGCCAAAAACATTCAGTACTTC.